This T cell receptor beta chain was sequenced for a study of blood T cell repertoires in COVID-19. Study at large: Acute and convalescent COVID-19 specimens originated in the United States, Italy and Spain. T cells, B-cell-depleted T cells, or PBMCs provided the cDNA or gDNA that served as material.

In the original workflow: It was from reference gene primer amplification that nucleated cell counts were estimated. Method: immunoSEQ multiplex PCR; TCRdb's copy keeps in-frame clones and lacks some. D and trimming come from the DNA, and the V and J calls and clone size come from that table. This sample carries around 150,000 clones, 80% of them seen once, and the ten largest clones take around 5%. The germline V gene has CDR1 SGHVS and CDR2 FQNEAQ. The CDR3 is 12 residues long. The V and J ends lost 5 bases and 3 bases respectively, with 8 bases between them. The chain couples TRBV7-8 to TRBJ2-7; D is possibly TRBD1 (5 bases). The specimen was peripheral blood. The source is a woman in her forties or fifties with acute or convalescent COVID-19. The CDR3: CASSPDNYEQYF. In DNA form, the CDR3 reads TGTGCCAGCAGCCCGGACAACTACGAGCAGTACTTC.